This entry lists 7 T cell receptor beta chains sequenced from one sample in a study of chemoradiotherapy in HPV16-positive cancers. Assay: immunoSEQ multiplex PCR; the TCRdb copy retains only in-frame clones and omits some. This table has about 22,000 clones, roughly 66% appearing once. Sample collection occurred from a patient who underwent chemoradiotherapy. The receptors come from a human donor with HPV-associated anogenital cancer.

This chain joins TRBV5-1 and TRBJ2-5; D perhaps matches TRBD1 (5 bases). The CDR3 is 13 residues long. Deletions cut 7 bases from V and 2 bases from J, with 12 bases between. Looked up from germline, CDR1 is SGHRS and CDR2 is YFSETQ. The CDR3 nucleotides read TGCGCCAGCTCCTTAGGGGCACAAGAGACCCAGTACTTC. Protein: CASSLGAQETQYF. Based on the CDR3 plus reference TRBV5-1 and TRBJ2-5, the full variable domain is KAGVTQTPRYLIKTRGQQVTLSCSPISGHRSVSWYQQTPGQGLQFLFEYFSETQRNKGNFPGRFSGRQFSNSRSEMNVSTLELGDSALYLCASSLGAQETQYFGPGTRLLVL.

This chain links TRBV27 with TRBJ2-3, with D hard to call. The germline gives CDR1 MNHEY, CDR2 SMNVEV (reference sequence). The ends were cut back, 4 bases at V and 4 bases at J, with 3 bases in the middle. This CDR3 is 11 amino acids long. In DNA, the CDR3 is TGTGCCAGCAGTTCTTCAGATACGCAGTATTTT. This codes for CASSSSDTQYF.

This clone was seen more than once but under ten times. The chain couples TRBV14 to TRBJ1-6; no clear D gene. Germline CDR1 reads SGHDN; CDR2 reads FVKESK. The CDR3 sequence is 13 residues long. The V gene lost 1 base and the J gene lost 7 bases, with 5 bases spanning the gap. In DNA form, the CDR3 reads TGTGCCAGCAGCCAAGTTTGGAATTCACCCCTCCACTTT. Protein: CASSQVWNSPLHF. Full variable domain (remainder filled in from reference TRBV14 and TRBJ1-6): EAGVTQFPSHSVIEKGQTVTLRCDPISGHDNLYWYRRVMGKEIKFLLHFVKESKQDESGMPNNRFLAERTGGTYSTLKVQPAELEDSGVYFCASSQVWNSPLHFGNGTRLTVT.

CDR3 protein: CAPCWTESYNEQFF. CDR3 DNA: TGTGCCCCTTGCTGGACAGAGTCCTACAATGAGCAGTTCTTC. The chain recombines TRBV15 with TRBJ2-1; D possibly corresponds to TRBD1 (6 bases). Trimming removed 11 bases from V and 1 base from J, with 15 bases in between. This CDR3 region has 14 residues. Germline V gene data show CDR1 as LNHNV and CDR2 as YYDKDF (reference sequence). Full variable domain (missing parts from reference TRBV15 and TRBJ2-1): DAMVIQNPRYQVTQFGKPVTLSCSQTLNHNVMYWYQQKSSQAPKLLFHYYDKDFNNEADTPDNFQSRRPNTSFCFLDIRSPGLGDTAMYLCAPCWTESYNEQFFGPGTRLTVL.

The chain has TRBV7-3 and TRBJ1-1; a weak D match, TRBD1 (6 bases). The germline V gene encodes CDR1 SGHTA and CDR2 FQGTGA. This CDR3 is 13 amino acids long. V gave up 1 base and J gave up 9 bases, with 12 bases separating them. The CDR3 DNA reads TGTGCCAGCAGCTTAAACAGGGACTACCAAGCTTTCTTT. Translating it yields CASSLNRDYQAFF.

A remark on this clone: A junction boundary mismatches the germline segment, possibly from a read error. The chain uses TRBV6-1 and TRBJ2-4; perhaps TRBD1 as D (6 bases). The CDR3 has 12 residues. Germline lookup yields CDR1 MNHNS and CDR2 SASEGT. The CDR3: CASSDFRGPSHF. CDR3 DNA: TGTGCCAGCAGTGACTTCAGGGGCCCCTCCCACTTC.

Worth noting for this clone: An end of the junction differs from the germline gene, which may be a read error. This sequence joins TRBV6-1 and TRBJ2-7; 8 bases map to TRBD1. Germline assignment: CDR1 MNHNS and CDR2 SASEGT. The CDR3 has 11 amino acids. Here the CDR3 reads CASSETRQGSF. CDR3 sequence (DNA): TGTGCCAGCAGTGAAACAAGACAGGGGTCCTTC.